This TCR beta chain was sequenced in a study of cytomegalovirus exposure and HLA in healthy donors. Note on this clone: Its antigen is still unknown.

The donors were members of the roughly 120-subject validation cohort (separate from the approximately 670-subject first cohort). J was trimmed by 5 bases and V by 8 bases; bases with no gene match: 8. The germline gives CDR1 ENHRY, CDR2 SYGVKD. The CDR3 sequence is 14 residues long. Points from the study as a whole: A later analysis found first-cohort TCR clusters tended to co-occur in the 90 to 150 validation repertoires. Altogether, 164 TCR beta chains were recorded as cytomegalovirus-associated. The authors confirmed in vitro that a few CMV-associated chains were specific for CMV antigens.

Assay used: immunoSEQ multiplex PCR; TCRdb lists only in-frame clones, some missing. Of 200,000 or so clones listed, 88% are singletons. The chain joins TRBV10-3 to TRBJ2-2; 7 bases line up with TRBD1. Sequenced input: PBMCs. The TCR sequence derives from a woman aged 18-35 years in good health and CMV-seronegative. In nucleotides, the CDR3 is TGTGCCATCCACCAGGGGGTCGGAACCGGGGAGCTGTTTTTT. Translation: CAIHQGVGTGELFF.